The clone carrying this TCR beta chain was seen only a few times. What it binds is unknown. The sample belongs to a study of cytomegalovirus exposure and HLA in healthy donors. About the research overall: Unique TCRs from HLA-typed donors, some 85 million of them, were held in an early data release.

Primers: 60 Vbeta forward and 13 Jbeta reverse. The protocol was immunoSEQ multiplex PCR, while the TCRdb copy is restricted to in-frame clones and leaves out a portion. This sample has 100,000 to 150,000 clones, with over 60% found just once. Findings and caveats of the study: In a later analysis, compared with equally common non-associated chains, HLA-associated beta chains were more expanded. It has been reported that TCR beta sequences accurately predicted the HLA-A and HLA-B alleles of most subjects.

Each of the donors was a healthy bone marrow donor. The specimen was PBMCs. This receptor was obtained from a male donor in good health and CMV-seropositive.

The CDR3 DNA sequence: TGTGCCAGCAGCAGACTAGCGGGGAATCCTGAAGAGCAGTATTTT. Protein product: CASSRLAGNPEEQYF. V and J are TRBV13 and TRBJ2-3, with 11 nucleotides matching TRBD2. The V segment lost 5 bases and the J segment 11 bases; nucleotides outside the gene matches: 12. CDR1 is PRHDT, CDR2 FYEKMQ, per germline (reference sequence). The CDR3 consists of 15 residues.